A single sample is the source of the 17 T cell receptor beta chains below, sequenced in a study of T cells in Graves' hyperthyroidism and ophthalmopathy. Amplified TCR beta CDR3 regions derived from RNA transcripts. When the TCR CDR3 underwent first-round RT-PCR, the HTBI primer set was used. TCRdb re-analysed the multiplex PCR reads in MiXCR, keeping a single row per CDR3 protein. The profile shows some 650,000 distinct CDR3 sequences, about a sixth of them singletons. The sequenced sample was blood. The receptors originated from a woman between 40 and 55 years old with Graves' ophthalmopathy.

In its sample, this clonotype was seen many times. The J gene is TRBJ1-1, the V gene TRBV2; D remains unclear. CDR1 and CDR2 from the germline V gene are SNHLY and FYNNEI. CDR3 length: 11 residues. Trimming cost V 6 bases and J 3 bases, with 5 bases left between them. CDR3 protein: CASRQYTEAFF. The CDR3, as DNA: TGTGCCAGCAGACAATACACTGAAGCTTTCTTT.

The V gene is TRBV6-4, the J gene TRBJ2-3, with TRBD2 identical over 11 bases. CDR1 and CDR2 from the germline V gene are MRHNA and SNTAGT. Unmatched junction bases numbered 5, after V lost 0 bases and J lost 6 bases. The CDR3 length is 16 residues. The CDR3 bases are TGTGCCAGCAGTGACTCGGTAGCGGGAGGGCATGATACGCAGTATTTT. It specifies CASSDSVAGGHDTQYF.

Only a few counts were recorded for this clonotype. CDR3 DNA: TGTGCCAGCAGTTCAACCTCCTATTCCTACGAGCAGTACTTC. Translated, it gives CASSSTSYSYEQYF. This rearrangement joins TRBV11-2 to TRBJ2-7, with D unresolved. Germline CDR1 and CDR2: SGHAT and FQNNGV. The length of the CDR3 is 14 residues. Trimming removed 6 bases from V and 1 base from J, with 13 bases in between.

This clonotype was recorded many times. The gene calls are TRBV30 and TRBJ2-3; TRBD2 matches at 7 bases. Germline CDR1 GTSNPN, CDR2 SVGIG (reference sequence). Trimming cost V 1 base and J 2 bases; bases outside gene matches: 3. CDR3 length: 14 residues. DNA for the CDR3: TGTGCCTGGAGTGGACTAGCCCTCACAGATACGCAGTATTTT. The encoded protein is CAWSGLALTDTQYF.

This clonotype was seen many times. The V and J genes are TRBV28 and TRBJ2-5; D remains unclear. In germline, CDR1 is MDHEN, CDR2 SYDVKM. CDR3 length: 12 amino acids. The germline V and J ends were trimmed by 6 bases and 9 bases, with 14 bases remaining between them. The CDR3 sequence: CASSPYGGPQYF. In DNA, the CDR3 is TGTGCCAGCAGCCCCTATGGTGGGCCCCAGTACTTC.

There are many counts of this clonotype. The chain joins TRBV7-8 to TRBJ2-1; 14 nucleotides match TRBD2. The CDR3 is 17 residues long. Germline V lookup: CDR1 SGHVS, CDR2 FQNEAQ. V was pared by 5 bases and J by 4 bases, with 7 bases of the junction left unmatched. The CDR3 protein is CASSKTSGGAGYNEQFF. Written as DNA, the CDR3 is TGTGCCAGCAGCAAGACTAGCGGGGGGGCCGGTTACAATGAGCAGTTCTTC.

The chain recombines TRBV27 with TRBJ1-1; D is possibly TRBD1 (5 bases). V was pared by 6 bases and J by 5 bases, with 16 bases between. From germline, CDR1 is MNHEY and CDR2 SMNVEV (reference sequence). The CDR3 runs to 14 residues. CDR3 sequence (DNA): TGTGCCAGCAGATCAAAGTGGGAGGGGACTGAAGCTTTCTTT. Translation: CASRSKWEGTEAFF.

This clonotype came up a few times. The chain employs TRBV5-1 and TRBJ2-1; D possibly matches TRBD1 or TRBD2 (5 bases each). This CDR3 is 13 amino acids long. CDR1 is SGHRS, CDR2 YFSETQ, per germline. Between the trimmed V and J ends, which lost 5 bases and 7 bases, there was a span of 13 bases. The CDR3 coding sequence is TGCGCCAGCAGAGCGATAGGGGAGAATGAGCAGTTCTTC. This translates into CASRAIGENEQFF.

The rearrangement joins TRBV2 to TRBJ2-3; TRBD1 agrees at 7 bases. The CDR3 has 17 amino acids. Germline CDR1 and CDR2: SNHLY and FYNNEI. J lost 2 bases, V lost 1 base, and 9 bases had no gene match. Here the CDR3 reads CASSEGARGSFTDTQYF. The CDR3 DNA is TGTGCCAGCAGTGAAGGGGCCAGGGGGAGTTTCACAGATACGCAGTATTTT.

This clonotype came up a few times. The genes are TRBV20-1 and TRBJ2-6, with 8 bases lining up with TRBD1. In germline, CDR1 is DFQATT, CDR2 SNEGSKA (reference sequence). The CDR3 spans 16 residues. The V segment lost 6 bases and the J segment 2 bases; nucleotides outside the gene matches: 9. For the CDR3, the DNA is TGCAGTGCCCCGCGACAGGGGAGCCCTGGGGCCAACGTCCTGACTTTC. Protein sequence: CSAPRQGSPGANVLTF.

This clonotype was detected only a few times. The gene calls are TRBV19 and TRBJ2-1, with D perhaps TRBD1 (6 bases). V was trimmed by 1 base and J by 13 bases, leaving 20 bases between them. Germline CDR1 and CDR2: LNHDA and SQIVND (reference sequence). The CDR3 contains 15 residues. CDR3 protein: CASSIALDSIGPQFF. Here the CDR3 DNA reads TGTGCCAGTAGTATAGCCCTGGACAGTATAGGACCACAGTTCTTC.

There are many counts of this clonotype. The chain has TRBV5-6 and TRBJ2-3; D unclear. This CDR3 comprises 17 residues. The germline V gene encodes CDR1 SGHDT and CDR2 YYEEEE. Trimming cost V 1 base and J 4 bases, with 19 bases left between them. The CDR3 loop is CASSLWAIYSSSDTQYF. The CDR3 DNA reads as TGTGCCAGCAGCTTGTGGGCTATTTACAGCTCATCAGATACGCAGTATTTT. The entire variable domain, with the rest obtained from reference TRBV5-6 and TRBJ2-3, is as follows: DAGVTQSPTHLIKTRGQQVTLRCSPKSGHDTVSWYQQALGQGPQFIFQYYEEEERQRGNFPDRFSGHQFPNYSSELNVNALLLGDSALYLCASSLWAIYSSSDTQYFGPGTRLTVL.

At least ten counts were recorded for this clonotype. The V call is TRBV7-9, the J call TRBJ1-3, with D possibly matching TRBD1 (6 bases). This CDR3 comprises 15 residues. V lost 2 bases, J lost 0 bases, and 8 bases lay in between. CDR1 and CDR2 from the germline V gene are SEHNR and FQNEAQ (reference sequence). The CDR3 reads CASSLTGSSGNTIYF. The CDR3 bases are TGTGCCAGCAGCTTAACAGGGAGCTCTGGAAACACCATATATTTT.

The genes are TRBV6-1 and TRBJ2-5; 8 bases agree with TRBD2. The length of the CDR3 is 16 residues. Germline V CDR1 and CDR2: MNHNS, SASEGT. Trimming took 7 bases from V and 5 from J; bases not matched to a gene: 15. The CDR3 loop reads CASTPSQWGGRETQYF. CDR3 DNA sequence: TGTGCCAGCACCCCGTCTCAATGGGGCGGGAGGGAGACCCAGTACTTC.

This clonotype was counted at least ten times. The chain combines TRBV5-1 with TRBJ2-7, with 10 bases identical to TRBD2. Germline assignment: CDR1 SGHRS and CDR2 YFSETQ. J was trimmed by 2 bases and V by 2 bases; bases with no gene match: 1. The CDR3 contains 14 residues. CDR3 coding DNA: TGCGCCAGCAGCTTAACTAGCGGGGCCTACGAGCAGTACTTC. Its protein is CASSLTSGAYEQYF.

This clonotype has a count of ten or more. The chain combines TRBV20-1 with TRBJ2-1, with TRBD2 identical over 7 bases. The J segment lost 0 bases and the V segment lost 6 bases, leaving 8 bases of the junction unmatched. The CDR3 is 15 amino acids. CDR1 is DFQATT, CDR2 SNEGSKA, per germline (reference sequence). CDR3 DNA sequence: TGCAGTGCCCCCAGCCTAGCGGCCTCCTACAATGAGCAGTTCTTC. Encoded protein: CSAPSLAASYNEQFF.

At least ten counts were recorded for this clonotype. This chain uses TRBV20-1 with TRBJ2-3; weak D call: TRBD2 (6 bases). The germline gives CDR1 DFQATT, CDR2 SNEGSKA (reference sequence). The CDR3 extends over 16 amino acids. The V end was cut by 0 bases, the J end by 2 bases, with 15 bases between. CDR3 DNA: TGCAGTGCTAGAGATTACCAGGAGGGCTTCACAGATACGCAGTATTTT. Its translation is CSARDYQEGFTDTQYF.